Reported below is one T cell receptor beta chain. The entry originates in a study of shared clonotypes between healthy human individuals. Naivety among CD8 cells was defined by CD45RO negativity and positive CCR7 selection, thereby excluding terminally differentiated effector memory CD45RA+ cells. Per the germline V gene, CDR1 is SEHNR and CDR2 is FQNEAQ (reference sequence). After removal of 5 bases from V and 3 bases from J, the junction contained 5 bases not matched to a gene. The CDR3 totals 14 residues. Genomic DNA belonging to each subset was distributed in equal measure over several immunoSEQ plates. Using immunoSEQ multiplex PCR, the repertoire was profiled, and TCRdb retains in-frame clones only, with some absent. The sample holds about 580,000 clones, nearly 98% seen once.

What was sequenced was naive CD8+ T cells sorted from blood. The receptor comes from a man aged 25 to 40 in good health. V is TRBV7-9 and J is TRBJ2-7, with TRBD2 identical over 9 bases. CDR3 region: CASSVSGRFYEQYF. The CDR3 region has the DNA TGTGCCAGCAGCGTTAGCGGGAGATTCTACGAGCAGTACTTC.